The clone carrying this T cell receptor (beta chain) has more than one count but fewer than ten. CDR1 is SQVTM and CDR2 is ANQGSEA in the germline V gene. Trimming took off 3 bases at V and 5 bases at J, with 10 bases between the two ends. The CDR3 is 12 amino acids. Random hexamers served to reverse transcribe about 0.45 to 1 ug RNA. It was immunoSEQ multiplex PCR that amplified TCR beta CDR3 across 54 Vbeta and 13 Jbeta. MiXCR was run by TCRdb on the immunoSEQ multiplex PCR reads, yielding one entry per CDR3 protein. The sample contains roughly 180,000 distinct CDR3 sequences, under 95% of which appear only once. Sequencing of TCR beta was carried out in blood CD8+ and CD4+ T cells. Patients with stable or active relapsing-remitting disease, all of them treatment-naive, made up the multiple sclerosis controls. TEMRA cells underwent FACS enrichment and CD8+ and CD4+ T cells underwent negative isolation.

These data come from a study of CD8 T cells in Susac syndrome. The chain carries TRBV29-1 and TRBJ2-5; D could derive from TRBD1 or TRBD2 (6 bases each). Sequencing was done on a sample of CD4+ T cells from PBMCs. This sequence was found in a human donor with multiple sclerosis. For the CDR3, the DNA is TGCAGCGTTGAGGGGGGCGGCGAGACCCAGTACTTC. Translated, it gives CSVEGGGETQYF.